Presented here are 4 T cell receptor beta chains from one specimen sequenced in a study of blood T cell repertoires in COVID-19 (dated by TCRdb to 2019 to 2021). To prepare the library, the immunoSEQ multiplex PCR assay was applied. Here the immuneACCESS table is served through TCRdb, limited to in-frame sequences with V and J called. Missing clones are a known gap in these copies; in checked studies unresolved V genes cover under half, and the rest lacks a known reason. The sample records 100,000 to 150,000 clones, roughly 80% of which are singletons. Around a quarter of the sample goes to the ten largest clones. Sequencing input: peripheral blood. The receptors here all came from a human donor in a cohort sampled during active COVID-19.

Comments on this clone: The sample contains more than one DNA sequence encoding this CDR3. CDR3 bases: TGTGCCAGCAGCCTCTACTCCTACGAGCAGTACTTC. It yields the protein CASSLYSYEQYF. V gene TRBV28 combines with J gene TRBJ2-7, with D unclear. CDR1 is MDHEN and CDR2 is SYDVKM in the germline V gene. The V gene lost 6 bases and the J gene lost 0 bases, with 6 bases spanning the gap. This CDR3 region has 12 residues. The full variable domain, rest sourced from reference TRBV28 and TRBJ2-7, is DVKVTQSSRYLVKRTGEKVFLECVQDMDHENMFWYRQDPGLGLRLIYFSYDVKMKEKGDIPEGYSVSREKKERFSLILESASTNQTSMYLCASSLYSYEQYFGPGTRLTVT.

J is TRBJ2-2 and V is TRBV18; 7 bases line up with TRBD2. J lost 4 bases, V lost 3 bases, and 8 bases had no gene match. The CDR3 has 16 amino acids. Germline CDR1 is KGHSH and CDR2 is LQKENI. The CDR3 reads CASSPAATSLTGELFF. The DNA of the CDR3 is TGTGCCAGCTCACCCGCCGCGACTAGCCTCACCGGGGAGCTGTTTTTT.

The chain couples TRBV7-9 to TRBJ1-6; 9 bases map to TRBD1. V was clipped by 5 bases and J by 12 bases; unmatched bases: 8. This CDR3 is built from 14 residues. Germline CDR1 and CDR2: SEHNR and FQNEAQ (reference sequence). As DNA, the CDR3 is TGTGCCAGCAGCCCGGGACAGGGCCTGGAACCCCTCCACTTT. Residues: CASSPGQGLEPLHF.

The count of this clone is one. This CDR3 is CASSMDRVNTEAFF. The CDR3 coding sequence is TGTGCCAGCAGCATGGACAGGGTGAACACTGAAGCTTTCTTT. The rearrangement joins TRBV7-3 to TRBJ1-1; 8 nucleotides line up with TRBD1. Germline-derived CDR1 and CDR2 are SGHTA and FQGTGA. The ends lost 5 bases at V and 0 bases at J; junction bases unmatched: 2. There are 14 residues in the CDR3.